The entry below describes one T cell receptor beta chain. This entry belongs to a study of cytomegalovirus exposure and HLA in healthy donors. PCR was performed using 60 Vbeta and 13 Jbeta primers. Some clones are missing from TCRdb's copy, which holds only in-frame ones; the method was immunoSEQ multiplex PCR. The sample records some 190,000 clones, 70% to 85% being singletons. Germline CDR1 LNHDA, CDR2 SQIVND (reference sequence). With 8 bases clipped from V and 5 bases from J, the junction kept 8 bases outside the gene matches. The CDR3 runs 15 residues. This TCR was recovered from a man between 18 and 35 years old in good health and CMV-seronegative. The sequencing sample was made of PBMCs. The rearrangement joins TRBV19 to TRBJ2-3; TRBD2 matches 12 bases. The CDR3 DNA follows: TGTGCCAGTGGGCCTAGCGGGAGGGCGGTAGATACGCAGTATTTT. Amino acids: CASGPSGRAVDTQYF.